This TCR beta chain was documented in a study of T cells in Graves' hyperthyroidism and ophthalmopathy. Study-wide findings and caveats: Clonotypes that were expanded in thyroid above 0.001 mostly appeared in blood too. The model foresaw ophthalmopathy a median around seven months prior to onset.

RNA transcripts were the template for amplifying TCR beta CDR3 regions. The TCR CDR3 was amplified in a first-round RT-PCR using the HTBI primer set. TCRdb re-analysed the multiplex PCR reads in MiXCR, keeping a single row per CDR3 protein. The sample carries about 640,000 distinct CDR3 sequences, 20% to 25% recorded once. This clonotype was detected ten times or more. The antigen is not known. The study excluded patients with uncontrolled infection, other autoimmune disease, pregnancy or lactation. V lost 0 bases, J lost 3 bases, and 14 bases lay in between. CDR1 is SGHTA and CDR2 is FQGNSA in the germline V gene. The CDR3 contains 16 residues.

What was sequenced was blood. The gene calls are TRBV7-2 and TRBJ2-5, with no clear D. The receptor comes from a man aged 30-40 years with Graves' ophthalmopathy. CDR3 bases: TGTGCCAGCAGCTTAGCCCCCTGGCGACGGGAAGAGACCCAGTACTTC. Amino acids: CASSLAPWRREETQYF.